Listed below are T cell receptor beta chains from one sample, sequenced in a study of CD8 T cells in ankylosing spondylitis. One entry per CDR3 protein results from TCRdb running MiXCR on the 5' RACE reads. The sample records 650,000 to 800,000 distinct CDR3 sequences, roughly 19% being singletons. Sequencing was carried out using blood, either unsorted or a sorted T cell fraction (not recorded which). Receptors originate from a male donor with ankylosing spondylitis. Each CDR3 is given with its conserved first and last residue.

j_call v_call cdr3_aa
TRBJ1-4 TRBV28 CASSLSLEKLFF
TRBJ2-1 TRBV28 CASSFMASGTHNEQFF
TRBJ2-3 TRBV4-2 CASSQDVGSSDTQYF
TRBJ1-2 TRBV27 CASGEGGRNYGYTF
TRBJ1-3 TRBV20-1 CSARGASRVDTIYF
TRBJ2-3 TRBV9 CASSVEAIGAGSTDTQYF
TRBJ2-2 TRBV27 CASGFGGHRAGELFF
TRBJ2-3 TRBV11-1 CASSLGPGTQYF
TRBJ1-6 TRBV4-2 CASSQESGGESPLHF
TRBJ1-2 TRBV9 CASSRVFNGGYTF
TRBJ1-1 TRBV6-1 CASRRQRSTEAFF
TRBJ2-5 TRBV18 CASSPLTSGISVEETQYF
TRBJ1-5 TRBV3-1 CASSLAQKTTSSSNQPQHF
TRBJ2-1 TRBV9 CASSVGGSGGPPWNEQFF
TRBJ2-2 TRBV27 CASRAEFRWTGELFF
TRBJ1-1 TRBV18 CASSADRLNTEAFF
TRBJ2-3 TRBV20-1 CSARGRVQGTQYF
TRBJ1-2 TRBV28 CASSDGGTPIYYGYTF
TRBJ2-3 TRBV5-1 CASSLEGSGDTQYF
TRBJ1-5 TRBV2 CASSWVRGNQPQHF
TRBJ1-2 TRBV7-9 CASSFSGAPNYGYTF
TRBJ2-7 TRBV10-3 CAISRSTYEQYF
TRBJ1-4 TRBV6-5 CASSYRGGANEKLFF
TRBJ2-1 TRBV12-3/TRBV12-4 CASSLGTVRPYNEQFF
TRBJ2-7 TRBV29-1 CSVEGTGINEQYF
TRBJ2-3 TRBV10-3 CAISEGEGIGTDTQYF
TRBJ2-7 TRBV12-3/TRBV12-4 CASSFEAGWGSEQYF
TRBJ1-4 TRBV12-3/TRBV12-4 CASSLRDKLFF
TRBJ2-1 TRBV9 CASSVASGRGDYNEQFF
TRBJ1-1 TRBV6-1 CASSAWNTEAFF
TRBJ1-5 TRBV15 CATSRDWSAGSNQPQHF
TRBJ2-5 TRBV7-6 CASSWEDRAQETQYF
TRBJ2-3 TRBV4-1 CASSQEGPPSGGGQATQYF
TRBJ2-1 TRBV5-1 CASLLAGTYNEQFF
TRBJ1-2 TRBV12-3/TRBV12-4 CASSRTGVNGYTF
TRBJ2-1 TRBV5-1 CASSLGGAGSYNEQFF
TRBJ1-2 TRBV4-2 CASSQVGGNGYTF
TRBJ2-2 TRBV5-6 CASSLMGLGAGELFF
TRBJ2-1 TRBV7-9 CASSQEDEQFF
TRBJ2-1 TRBV12-3/TRBV12-4 CASSLGPSGDEQFF
TRBJ1-5 TRBV27 CASSLTGTNQPQHF
TRBJ2-3 TRBV12-3/TRBV12-4 CASSSGTRALDTQYF
TRBJ2-3 TRBV28 CASSLYGTGGFTQYF
TRBJ2-7 TRBV6-1 CASRSWEDSYEQYF
TRBJ1-1 TRBV11-2 CASSSLMGDTEAFF
TRBJ2-7 TRBV5-1 CASSPSRPGHYEQYF
TRBJ1-6 TRBV12-3/TRBV12-4 CASSLGQGQSPLHF